This TCR beta chain was captured in a study of human T cells and chemical hapten exposure. CDR1 and CDR2 from the germline V gene are SGHVS and FQNEAQ. The V end was cut by 4 bases, the J end by 2 bases, with 9 bases between. The CDR3 is 13 residues long. A single record per CDR3 protein comes from TCRdb applying MiXCR to the RACE reads. The sample lists under 400,000 distinct CDR3 sequences; roughly 5.3% were seen once. This clonotype was detected ten times or more. Time point of the sample: pre-sensitization, week 0. This sample's treatment: therapeutic diphenylcyclopropenone sensitization with weekly scalp DPC.

The source material was whole blood, sampled in connection with sensitization to the hapten diphenylcyclopropenone (DPC). The TCR originated in a woman aged 50 to 60 with alopecia areata. Some clones in this sample may be carry-over from other donors' samples. This rearrangement joins TRBV7-8 to TRBJ2-7; D gene ambiguous. The DNA for the CDR3 is TGTGCCAGCAGCTCCGGACGGCCCTACGAGCAGTACTTC. Its translation is CASSSGRPYEQYF.